These 21 T cell receptor beta chains originate from one sample sequenced in a study of blood T cells in healthy people across ages. Next came a second PCR, run for about 7 to 12 cycles, which used a sample-barcoded 5' primer along with a J-beta primer mix. TCRdb called the 5' RACE reads again in MiXCR, with one record for every CDR3 protein. The table lists around 790,000 distinct CDR3 sequences, 40% to 50% of them singletons. Source material: blood. Every receptor here comes from a man in his 60s in good health.

This chain links TRBV20-1 with TRBJ1-3, with 9 bases matching TRBD1. Germline loops: CDR1 DFQATT, CDR2 SNEGSKA (reference sequence). This CDR3 is built from 14 residues. Germline trimming cut 3 bases from V and 7 bases from J; bases unmatched to any gene: 7. CDR3 bases: TGCAGTGCTAGGACAGGGGGAATGGGGAACACCATATATTTT. It specifies CSARTGGMGNTIYF.

The V gene is TRBV4-1, the J gene TRBJ2-1; D perhaps matches TRBD1 (5 bases). V shed 5 bases and J shed 4 bases, with 9 bases lying between them. Per the germline V gene, CDR1 is MGHRA and CDR2 is YSYEKL. CDR3 length equals 13 residues. The CDR3, as DNA: TGCGCCAGCAGCACGACAGATTACAATGAGCAGTTCTTC. It specifies CASSTTDYNEQFF.

As for this clonotype: One end of the junction fails to match germline, which may point to a read error. CDR3 DNA: TGTGCCGGCAGTTCCCGCGGGGTAAGCTCCTACGAGCAGTACTTC. Translating it yields CAGSSRGVSSYEQYF. The chain recombines TRBV12-3 or TRBV12-4 with TRBJ2-7; D might be TRBD2 (6 bases). The CDR3 is made up of 15 amino acids.

This clonotype was seen only a few times. The J gene is TRBJ2-4, the V gene TRBV6-5; 8 nucleotides align to TRBD1. V shed 8 bases and J 6 bases; nucleotides not matched to a gene: 9. CDR1 is MNHEY, CDR2 SVGAGI, per germline. The CDR3 sequence is 14 residues long. CDR3 sequence reads: CASGTTGERNIQYF. The DNA for the CDR3 is TGTGCCAGCGGAACGACAGGGGAAAGAAACATTCAGTACTTC.

The chain couples TRBV6-6 to TRBJ2-3; D is uncertain. Trimming removed 5 bases from V and 5 bases from J, with 5 bases in between. Germline CDR1 reads MNHNY; CDR2 reads SVGAGI (reference sequence). This CDR3 has 11 residues. CDR3 bases: TGTGCCAGCAGTCATTTAGATACGCAGTATTTT. It encodes CASSHLDTQYF.

The rearrangement joins TRBV6-5 to TRBJ2-7; perhaps TRBD2 as D (5 bases). This CDR3 contains 13 residues. Between the trimmed V and J ends, which lost 5 bases and 4 bases, there was a span of 12 bases. Germline loops: CDR1 MNHEY, CDR2 SVGAGI. The chain's CDR3 is CASSEEAYYEQYF. The CDR3 DNA is TGTGCCAGCAGTGAGGAGGCTTATTACGAGCAGTACTTC.

The rearrangement uses TRBV3-1 and TRBJ2-7; TRBD2 is a possible D gene (5 bases). The germline V gene has CDR1 LGHDT and CDR2 YNNKEL (reference sequence). V dropped 1 base and J dropped 2 bases, with 12 bases sitting between them. This CDR3 contains 15 residues. The CDR3 reads CASSQGNSAPYEQYF. For the CDR3, the DNA is TGTGCCAGCAGCCAAGGAAATAGCGCTCCCTACGAGCAGTACTTC.

This clonotype came up a few times. This rearrangement joins TRBV20-1 to TRBJ2-5; D perhaps matches TRBD2 (6 bases). The germline V gene has CDR1 DFQATT and CDR2 SNEGSKA (reference sequence). The ends were cut back, 2 bases at V and 5 bases at J, with 12 bases in the middle. The CDR3 runs to 13 residues. The CDR3 loop reads CSARLTRAETQYF. For the CDR3, the DNA is TGCAGTGCTAGATTGACTAGAGCGGAGACCCAGTACTTC.

Here the CDR3 reads CASSYPWGAGTEAFF. CDR3 in DNA: TGTGCCAGCAGTTACCCCTGGGGGGCCGGCACTGAAGCTTTCTTT. The chain combines TRBV6-2 or TRBV6-3 with TRBJ1-1, with D perhaps matching TRBD1 (6 bases). The CDR3 sequence is 15 residues long. In germline, CDR1 is MNHEY, CDR2 SVGEGT. V gave up 2 bases and J gave up 4 bases, with 14 bases separating them.

This clonotype was observed a few times. The chain has TRBV7-6 and TRBJ2-5, with D hard to call. Trimming removed 0 bases at V and 8 bases at J, with 7 bases between. Germline V lookup: CDR1 SGHVS, CDR2 FNYEAQ. The CDR3 loop spans 12 amino acids. The CDR3 nucleotides are TGTGCCAGCAGCTTAGCCCCCGGAACCCAGTACTTC. Translation gives CASSLAPGTQYF.

This chain uses TRBV2 with TRBJ2-3, with a tentative D call TRBD2 (6 bases). Germline V gene data show CDR1 as SNHLY and CDR2 as FYNNEI. V was pared by 8 bases and J by 0 bases, with 12 bases between. There are 14 residues in the CDR3. DNA for the CDR3: TGTGCCAGCGGGGGGTCAACTAGCACAGATACGCAGTATTTT. It translates to CASGGSTSTDTQYF.

J is TRBJ2-5 and V is TRBV7-2; TRBD1 matches at 8 bases. The end of the DNA is better explained by TRBJ2-7, so the J call may be wrong. CDR1 and CDR2 from the germline V gene are SGHTA and FQGNSA. This CDR3 is 18 amino acids long. The CDR3 bases are TGTGCCAGCAGCGGGGGACAGGTGGAGCTCCAATCCCTACGCGAGCAGTACTTC. Protein: CASSGGQVELQSLREQYF.

V gene TRBV7-2 combines with J gene TRBJ2-7, with 9 nucleotides matching TRBD2. J lost 3 bases, V lost 1 base, and 4 bases had no gene match. The germline CDR1 and CDR2 sequences are SGHTA and FQGNSA. The CDR3 consists of 15 residues. CDR3 amino acids: CASSLVASGNYEQYF. CDR3 bases: TGTGCCAGCAGCTTAGTGGCTAGCGGGAACTACGAGCAGTACTTC.

J is TRBJ1-1 and V is TRBV3-1; TRBD1 aligns across 8 bases. This CDR3 comprises 12 residues. The germline V gene has CDR1 LGHDT and CDR2 YNNKEL (reference sequence). The junction had 1 base not matched to a gene; V was cut back by 3 bases and J by 7 bases. CDR3 protein: CASSQGQVEAFF. The CDR3, as DNA: TGTGCCAGCAGCCAGGGACAGGTTGAAGCTTTCTTT.

The V call is TRBV7-2, the J call TRBJ2-7; a weak D match, TRBD1 (7 bases). Germline-derived CDR1 and CDR2 are SGHTA and FQGNSA. V was cut by 4 bases and J by 2 bases, with 15 bases left in between. The CDR3 consists of 15 residues. The DNA of the CDR3 is TGTGCCAGCAGCTCAGGGGGGACGGATACCTACGAGCAGTACTTC. Translated: CASSSGGTDTYEQYF.

Worth noting for this clonotype: One junction end disagrees with the germline gene, perhaps due to a read error. The rearrangement joins TRBV7-9 to TRBJ2-3; 7 bases agree with TRBD1. The length of the CDR3 is 15 residues. Looked up from germline, CDR1 is SEHNR and CDR2 is FQNEAQ (reference sequence). CDR3: CASSPDRIGTGTQYF. DNA of the CDR3: TGTGCCAGCAGCCCGGACAGGATAGGCACAGGTACGCAGTATTTT.

This clonotype was seen more than once but under ten times. This chain connects TRBV9 to TRBJ1-1; no clear D. V was clipped by 0 bases and J by 6 bases, with 9 bases between them. Germline V CDR1 and CDR2: SGDLS, YYNGEE. This CDR3 has 13 residues. In DNA form, the CDR3 reads TGTGCCAGCAGCGTAGGTTCGGAATCTGAAGCTTTCTTT. Its translation: CASSVGSESEAFF.

V and J are TRBV10-3 and TRBJ2-7, with a possible D match to TRBD2 (5 bases). This CDR3 has 16 amino acids. Germline loops: CDR1 ENHRY, CDR2 SYGVKD. Trimming left V 4 bases short and J 4 bases short, with 20 bases between. CDR3: CAISGPKWGGGYEQYF. CDR3 bases: TGTGCCATCAGTGGGCCAAAATGGGGTGGAGGATACGAGCAGTACTTC.

The chain is built from TRBV7-8 and TRBJ1-3; no definite D call. CDR3 length: 19 residues. With 6 bases removed from V and 0 bases from J, the gap between germline ends came to 24 bases. Germline-derived CDR1 and CDR2 are SGHVS and FQNEAQ. In DNA, the CDR3 is TGTGCCAGCAGTCCGGGCCCTGCCGGATATCCGAGCTCTGGAAACACCATATATTTT. It is translated as CASSPGPAGYPSSGNTIYF. Full variable domain (remainder filled in from reference TRBV7-8 and TRBJ1-3): GAGVSQSPRYKVAKRGQDVALRCDPISGHVSLFWYQQALGQGPEFLTYFQNEAQLDKSGLPSDRFFAERPEGSVSTLKIQRTQQEDSAVYLCASSPGPAGYPSSGNTIYFGEGSWLTVV.

The chain combines TRBV11-2 with TRBJ2-1, with TRBD2 matching 11 bases. There are 13 residues in the CDR3. CDR1 is SGHAT and CDR2 is FQNNGV in the germline V gene. After removal of 8 bases from V and 9 bases from J, the junction contained 6 bases not matched to a gene. CDR3 protein: CASGQLAGAEQFF. The DNA for the CDR3 is TGTGCCAGCGGACAACTAGCGGGGGCTGAGCAGTTCTTC.

The chain employs TRBV9 and TRBJ2-5; D might be TRBD2 (5 bases). Germline CDR1 reads SGDLS; CDR2 reads YYNGEE. CDR3 length: 15 residues. Between the trimmed V and J ends, which lost 3 bases and 11 bases, there was a span of 23 bases. The CDR3 protein is CASSDEGRPGNEQYF. DNA of the CDR3: TGTGCCAGCAGCGACGAGGGCAGGCCTGGCAATGAGCAGTACTTC.